A selection of T cell receptor beta chains follows, all from one sample in a study of control samples from healthy donors and cancer patients. Repertoires were generated with immunoSEQ multiplex PCR, while TCRdb's copy carries only in-frame clones and drops some. The table lists 65,000 to 95,000 clones, more than 70% of them singletons. Sequenced input: blood. The receptors were sampled from a man between 45 and 60 years old in good health. Both conserved end residues are part of each CDR3. The D gene is left open where the match is weak. Clone size is not always given. Where it is, it says once, few, many or a class for expanded clones.

clone_size j_call d_call v_call cdr3_aa cdr3_nt
. TRBJ2-1 . TRBV2 CASELSVYNEQFF TGTGCCAGCGAGCTCAGCGTCTACAATGAGCAGTTCTTC
once TRBJ1-2 . TRBV2 CASTFGGGYYGYTF TGTGCCAGTACCTTTGGGGGGGGCTACTATGGCTACACCTTC
. TRBJ2-7 . TRBV15 CATSRDSGSSYEQYF TGTGCCACCAGCAGAGATTCAGGGAGCTCCTACGAGCAGTACTTC
. TRBJ1-1 TRBD1 TRBV27 CASNRQGETTEAFF TGTGCCAGCAATCGTCAGGGGGAGACCACTGAAGCTTTCTTT
. TRBJ1-2 . TRBV24-1 CATSDPTGIYGYTF TGTGCCACCAGTGACCCCACAGGGATCTATGGCTACACCTTC
. TRBJ1-6 . TRBV27 CASSLFFGVSPLHF TGTGCCAGCAGTTTATTTTTCGGAGTTTCACCCCTCCACTTT
. TRBJ2-7 TRBD1 TRBV24-1 CATSDRQGSSYEQYF TGTGCCACCAGTGACAGACAGGGGAGCTCCTACGAGCAGTACTTC
. TRBJ2-1 TRBD2 TRBV7-2 CASSLSTGGANEQFF TGTGCCAGCAGCTTATCGACCGGGGGGGCAAATGAGCAGTTCTTC
. TRBJ1-4 TRBD1 TRBV5-6 CASSWYSGQFNEKLFF TGTGCCAGCAGCTGGTACTCGGGACAGTTTAATGAAAAACTGTTTTTT
. TRBJ1-2 . TRBV28 CASSLEPQGRDGYTF TGTGCCAGCAGTCTCGAGCCACAGGGTAGAGATGGCTACACCTTC
. TRBJ1-5 . TRBV6-2/TRBV6-3 CASSDEGQYSNQPQHF TGTGCCAGCAGCGACGAGGGGCAGTATAGCAATCAGCCCCAGCATTTT
. TRBJ1-5 . TRBV25-1 CASSTWAGPQHF TGTGCCAGCAGTACCTGGGCAGGGCCCCAGCATTTT
. TRBJ1-6 . TRBV1 CTSVQGSWNSPLHF TGCACCAGCGTGCAGGGCTCTTGGAATTCACCCCTCCACTTT
. TRBJ1-2 . TRBV3-1/TRBV3-2 CASSQIHQGDYGYTF TGTGCCAGCAGCCAAATACATCAAGGTGACTATGGCTACACCTTC
. TRBJ1-1 . TRBV7-2 CASSFSGMNTEAFF TGTGCCAGCAGCTTTTCAGGGATGAACACTGAAGCTTTCTTT
. TRBJ2-2 . TRBV9 CASSVANGGLDTGELFF TGTGCCAGCAGCGTAGCTAATGGGGGCCTGGACACCGGGGAGCTGTTTTTT
. TRBJ2-4 . TRBV18 CASSPQGANIQYF TGTGCCAGCTCACCTCAAGGGGCGAACATTCAGTACTTC
. TRBJ1-4 . TRBV4-1 CASSQTQREGSEKLFF TGCGCCAGCAGCCAAACCCAACGGGAGGGGAGTGAAAAACTGTTTTTT
. TRBJ1-4 TRBD1 TRBV6-5 CASSPGQGNEKLFF TGTGCCAGCAGCCCGGGACAGGGCAATGAAAAACTGTTTTTT
. TRBJ2-7 . TRBV5-6 CASSSTAYEQYF TGTGCCAGCAGCTCAACAGCTTACGAGCAGTACTTC
. TRBJ2-3 . TRBV7-2 CASSLLGLPGDTQYF TGTGCCAGCAGCTTACTCGGGCTCCCGGGGGATACGCAGTATTTT
few TRBJ2-7 . TRBV5-1 CASSLDTPYEQYF TGCGCCAGCAGTTTGGACACCCCCTACGAGCAGTACTTC
. TRBJ1-4 . TRBV28 CASTVGGRGSEKLFF TGTGCCAGCACTGTGGGGGGGAGGGGAAGTGAAAAACTGTTTTTT
. TRBJ2-7 . TRBV5-4 CASSLVDSRLGEQYF TGTGCCAGCAGCTTAGTTGACTCGAGATTGGGGGAGCAGTACTTC
. TRBJ1-2 TRBD1 TRBV15 CATSRTGGFYGYTF TGTGCCACCAGCAGAACAGGGGGCTTCTATGGCTACACCTTC
. TRBJ1-2 TRBD1 TRBV2 CASGQGEGDYGYTF TGTGCCAGCGGACAGGGAGAGGGTGACTATGGCTACACCTTC
. TRBJ2-1 . TRBV10-3 CASKGGREDNEQFF TGTGCCTCTAAGGGGGGGAGGGAAGACAATGAGCAGTTCTTC
. TRBJ2-5 TRBD2 TRBV13 CASSLVTGGGSLGTQYF TGTGCCAGCAGCTTAGTGACTGGCGGGGGGTCTCTCGGGACCCAGTACTTC
few TRBJ1-6 . TRBV2 CASSEYNLGNSPLHF TGTGCCAGCAGTGAATACAACCTTGGGAATTCACCCCTCCACTTT
. TRBJ1-1 . TRBV6-5 CASSYSTGRSTEAFF TGTGCCAGCAGTTACTCGACAGGTCGAAGCACTGAAGCTTTCTTT
few TRBJ2-7 . TRBV6-5 CASSWGAGAYEQYF TGTGCCAGCAGTTGGGGGGCTGGTGCATACGAGCAGTACTTC
. TRBJ2-1 . TRBV15 CATSRGIAGQNEQFF TGTGCCACCAGCAGAGGTATAGCGGGACAGAATGAGCAGTTCTTC
. TRBJ1-4 . TRBV18 CASSLGHIGEKLFF TGTGCCAGCTCACTTGGGCATATAGGGGAAAAACTGTTTTTT
few TRBJ1-1 . TRBV3-1/TRBV3-2 CASSLHRKNTEAFF TGTGCCAGCAGCCTCCACAGAAAGAACACTGAAGCTTTCTTT
once TRBJ1-4 . TRBV3-1/TRBV3-2 CASSQRRPQSTNEKLFF TGTGCCAGCAGTCAAAGGAGGCCCCAATCGACTAATGAAAAACTGTTTTTT
. TRBJ2-2 TRBD2 TRBV27 CASSLGVAGTTGELFF TGTGCCAGCAGTTTAGGGGTAGCGGGTACAACCGGGGAGCTGTTTTTT
. TRBJ2-3 . TRBV3-1/TRBV3-2 CASSHRGGREVSTDTQYF TGTGCCAGCAGCCACCGAGGAGGGCGAGAAGTTAGCACAGATACGCAGTATTTT
. TRBJ2-5 . TRBV9 CASSVSTAYQETQYF TGTGCCAGCAGCGTTTCTACGGCGTACCAAGAGACCCAGTACTTC
. TRBJ1-1 TRBD1 TRBV2 CASTTQGFATEAFF TGTGCCAGCACCACACAGGGGTTCGCGACTGAAGCTTTCTTT
. TRBJ2-7 . TRBV4-2 CASSQAGYEQYF TGTGCCAGCAGCCAAGCAGGGTACGAGCAGTACTTC
. TRBJ1-2 . TRBV3-1/TRBV3-2 CASSPLFPDYGYTF TGTGCCAGCAGCCCTTTATTTCCTGACTATGGCTACACCTTC
. TRBJ1-5 . TRBV7-2 CASSWTLDSNQPQHF TGTGCCAGCAGCTGGACCCTTGATAGCAATCAGCCCCAGCATTTT
few TRBJ1-5 . TRBV12-3/TRBV12-4 CASSLTEYQPQHF TGTGCCAGCAGTTTAACCGAATATCAGCCCCAGCATTTT
. TRBJ1-2 . TRBV2 CASSEGEERGYTF TGTGCCAGCAGTGAAGGCGAGGAGCGAGGCTACACCTTC
. TRBJ1-2 . TRBV9 CASSVDVVGYYGYTF TGTGCCAGCAGCGTAGACGTGGTAGGGTACTATGGCTACACCTTC
. TRBJ2-1 . TRBV18 CASSRGGLNEQFF TGTGCCAGCTCGCGAGGGGGACTCAATGAGCAGTTCTTC
. TRBJ2-2 TRBD1 TRBV3-1/TRBV3-2 CASRFQGANTGELFF TGTGCCAGCCGCTTTCAGGGGGCGAACACCGGGGAGCTGTTTTTT
. TRBJ1-6 . TRBV4-3 CASSQDLGFSYNSPLHF TGCGCCAGCAGCCAAGATTTAGGCTTCTCCTATAATTCACCCCTCCACTTT
once TRBJ1-2 TRBD1 TRBV7-2 CASSSRRGQSHWNYGYTF TGTGCCAGCAGCTCTCGTAGGGGACAGAGCCACTGGAACTATGGCTACACCTTC
. TRBJ1-1 TRBD1 TRBV6-5 CASSFGTGITEAFF TGTGCCAGCAGCTTCGGGACAGGGATCACTGAAGCTTTCTTT
. TRBJ2-5 . TRBV21-1 CASSKALGGETQYF TGTGCCAGCAGCAAAGCGCTAGGGGGTGAGACCCAGTACTTC
. TRBJ2-1 TRBD2 TRBV5-1 CASSSGGTSGSYNEQFF TGCGCCAGCAGCTCGGGCGGGACTAGCGGATCCTACAATGAGCAGTTCTTC
once TRBJ1-1 TRBD1 TRBV19 CASSVTGGNTEAFF TGTGCCAGTAGTGTGACAGGGGGCAACACTGAAGCTTTCTTT